This T cell receptor beta chain was captured in a study of PD-1 blockade in classical Hodgkin lymphoma. Study-level information: Patients were treated with nivolumab at 3 mg/kg, and this was given intravenously every 2 weeks.

TCRdb's table, derived via immunoSEQ multiplex PCR, lists solely in-frame clones and lacks some. The sample has tens of thousands of clones, over 75% seen once. Every single patient, without exception, relapsed after autologous stem cell transplantation, and brentuximab vedotin exposure varied. Study findings and constraints: The study found that TCR diversity rose significantly by C4D1 in CD4+ but not CD8+ cells. Newly diagnosed patients reportedly trailed healthy donors in baseline TCR diversity. Patients excluded were those beginning nivolumab under 1 year after ASCT.

Germline-derived CDR1 and CDR2 are MNHNS and SASEGT. Trimming stripped 6 bases from V and 0 bases from J, with 8 bases between. The CDR3 covers 13 residues. Remarks on this clone: Its antigen is not known.

The source of this sequence is a human donor with classical Hodgkin lymphoma. The chain couples TRBV6-1 to TRBJ1-1; D is undetermined. The specimen comprised peripheral blood mononuclear cells (PBMCs), sampled at baseline. This CDR3 is CASSATLNTEAFF. The CDR3 DNA follows: TGTGCCAGCAGCGCCACGTTGAACACTGAAGCTTTCTTT.